The T cell receptor (beta chain) under discussion was sequenced for a study of T cell responses to AZD1222 COVID-19 vaccine. V trimming: 1 base; J trimming: 3 bases; junction bases outside the gene matches: 7. The CDR3 extends over 18 amino acids. Germline values: CDR1 MNHEY, CDR2 SMNVEV (reference sequence). Profiled with immunoSEQ multiplex PCR; TCRdb holds only in-frame clones, not every one. The sample lists roughly 140,000 clones; about 92% were seen once. The study's findings and limits: AZD1222 recipients seropositive at baseline numbered only 5 or 6. The CD4 TCRs associated with vaccination extended across spike and predominated at 160-218 and 743-854.

In the case of this clone: Its antigen is unidentified.

The receptor's source is an adult who received the AZD1222 COVID-19 vaccine. Material: peripheral blood, obtained 28 days after the second AZD1222 dose. The chain combines TRBV27 with TRBJ2-1, with 12 bases aligning to TRBD2. Here the CDR3 reads CASSLFASGRADYNEQFF. CDR3 DNA sequence: TGTGCCAGCAGTTTATTCGCTAGCGGGAGGGCCGACTACAATGAGCAGTTCTTC.